The 5 T cell receptor beta chains reported below all come from one sample, sequenced in a study of T-cell memory formation after mild COVID-19. One entry per CDR3 protein, called by TCRdb with MiXCR from the 5' RACE reads. The sample yields about 350,000 distinct CDR3 sequences, roughly 15% seen once. The sequencing input was PBMCs or a T cell subset sorted from them (not recorded which). Receptors were obtained from a man aged 18-30 years who had mild COVID-19 (a few samples of this study predate the infection). Cell type and time point are not known.

This clonotype was seen a handful of times. The chain employs TRBV6-5 and TRBJ2-1; D may be TRBD1 (6 bases). The CDR3 is 12 amino acids. Between the trimmed V and J ends, which lost 0 bases and 11 bases, there was a span of 8 bases. The germline V gene has CDR1 MNHEY and CDR2 SVGAGI. CDR3 in DNA: TGTGCCAGCAGTTACTCCGGGACACAGCAGTTCTTC. Protein product: CASSYSGTQQFF.

The chain joins TRBV6-5 to TRBJ1-1; weak D call: TRBD1 (5 bases). Germline V lookup: CDR1 MNHEY, CDR2 SVGAGI. Trimming pared 2 bases from V and 1 base from J, leaving 8 bases between. The CDR3 length is 14 residues. The CDR3 reads CASSYTGENTEAFF. The CDR3 coding sequence is TGTGCCAGCAGTTACACAGGAGAGAACACTGAAGCTTTCTTT.

The chain employs TRBV4-2 and TRBJ1-5; D remains ambiguous. The CDR3 contains 14 residues. Trimming cost V 1 base and J 3 bases, with 7 bases left between them. Germline-derived CDR1 and CDR2 are LGHNA and YNFKEQ. The CDR3 protein is CASSQVGPNQPQHF. The DNA of the CDR3 is TGTGCCAGCAGCCAAGTAGGGCCCAATCAGCCCCAGCATTTT.

This clonotype was seen only a few times. The chain recombines TRBV4-1 with TRBJ1-1; TRBD1 agrees at 7 bases. With 3 bases clipped from V and 7 bases from J, the junction kept 8 bases outside the gene matches. The CDR3 has 14 amino acids. CDR1 is MGHRA, CDR2 YSYEKL, per germline. CDR3 bases: TGCGCCAGCAGCCAGGCCACAGGGGCGGTTGAAGCTTTCTTT. This translates into CASSQATGAVEAFF.

CDR3 region: CASCRAMNTGELFF. In nucleotides, the CDR3 is TGTGCCAGCTGTAGAGCCATGAACACCGGGGAGCTGTTTTTT. The chain combines TRBV27 with TRBJ2-2; D unclear. Germline V lookup: CDR1 MNHEY, CDR2 SMNVEV (reference sequence). This CDR3 has 14 residues. V was trimmed by 8 bases and J by 1 base, leaving 11 bases between them.